The source of this T cell receptor (beta chain) is a study of blood T cells in healthy people across ages. Study-level findings and limits: It was found that TCR beta diversity correlated strongly with the percentage of naive T cells. Any changes in expanded clonotypes were possibly confounded, as donor CMV status remained unknown. Long-lived donors exceeded aged donors in naive CD4+ cells and diversity.

The germline V gene has CDR1 SEHNR and CDR2 FQNEAQ (reference sequence). The CDR3 extends over 13 amino acids. The V end was cut by 1 base, the J end by 4 bases, with 7 bases between. The authors ran a second PCR of about 6 to 11 cycles using a sample-barcoded 5' primer and a J-beta primer mix. TCRdb re-called the 5' RACE reads with MiXCR, one entry per CDR3 protein. This sample has 650,000 to 700,000 distinct CDR3 sequences, with 45% to 60% found just once. Total RNA was extracted at no less than 5 micrograms per sample. This clonotype occurred many times. Its antigen remains unknown. The chain employs TRBV7-9 and TRBJ1-2; possible D gene TRBD1, 5 bases. This clonotype was obtained from a woman older than 75 in good health. Sequenced material: blood. The CDR3 coding sequence is TGTGCCAGCAGCTTAGGAGGGGCCTATGGCTACACCTTC. Translating it yields CASSLGGAYGYTF.